This TCR beta chain derives from a study of blood T cell repertoires in COVID-19. Study-level information: The cDNA or gDNA used as material had been derived from T cells, B-cell-depleted T cells, or PBMCs.

Generated by immunoSEQ multiplex PCR, the TCRdb table keeps only in-frame clones and is missing some. This table has approximately 23,000 clones, about nine tenths appearing once. The specimen sequenced was peripheral blood. This sequence was found in a man between 65 and 85 years old with acute or convalescent COVID-19.

CDR3 bases: TGTGCCAGCAGGCTATCACGCACGGTCGGGGAGCTGTTTTTT. Translation gives CASRLSRTVGELFF. V is TRBV6-5 and J is TRBJ2-2; D call uncertain. With 6 bases removed from V and 7 bases from J, the gap between germline ends came to 15 bases. The CDR3 runs 14 residues. CDR1 and CDR2 (germline): MNHEY, SVGAGI.